A single sample is the source of the 30 T cell receptor beta chains below, sequenced in a study of glioma-infiltrating T cells after dendritic cell vaccination. Measured with immunoSEQ multiplex PCR; TCRdb has only the in-frame clones, and not every one. The sample lists roughly 80,000 clones, 70% to 90% occurring once. The specimen comprised blood, sampled before dendritic cell vaccination. These receptors all come from a human donor with glioblastoma.

The sample holds a few counts of this clone. This chain joins TRBV10-3 and TRBJ1-5; 7 nucleotides match TRBD1. The V segment lost 11 bases and the J segment 7 bases; nucleotides outside the gene matches: 11. Per the germline V gene, CDR1 is ENHRY and CDR2 is SYGVKD. CDR3 length equals 13 residues. CDR3 sequence (DNA): TGTGCCCTTTCAACAGGGGAGGAACAGCCCCAGCATTTT. This gives the protein CALSTGEEQPQHF.

This sequence joins TRBV6-6 and TRBJ2-7; D perhaps matches TRBD1 (6 bases). V lost 4 bases and J 5 bases, leaving 15 bases between the germline ends. Germline V lookup: CDR1 MNHNY, CDR2 SVGAGI (reference sequence). The CDR3 sequence is 14 residues long. The CDR3 reads CASSSIMTGNEQYF. CDR3 in DNA: TGTGCCAGCAGTTCAATAATGACAGGTAACGAGCAGTACTTC.

J is TRBJ2-3 and V is TRBV10-3, with 9 bases matching TRBD2. J was trimmed by 2 bases and V by 4 bases; bases with no gene match: 7. The CDR3 length is 16 residues. Germline-derived CDR1 and CDR2 are ENHRY and SYGVKD. CDR3 nucleotide sequence: TGTGCCATCAGTGTGAATCTAGCGGGAACCACAGATACGCAGTATTTT. This gives the protein CAISVNLAGTTDTQYF.

The V and J genes are TRBV10-2 and TRBJ1-1; D is unresolved. The CDR3 has 14 amino acids. Trimming left V 0 bases short and J 6 bases short, with 11 bases between. CDR1 WSHSY and CDR2 SAAADI come from the germline V gene. CDR3 coding DNA: TGCGCCAGCAGTGAGTCGCCATATGGCCCTGAAGCTTTCTTT. This encodes CASSESPYGPEAFF.

V is TRBV5-4 and J is TRBJ1-2; D is ambiguous. The CDR3 totals 15 residues. CDR1 is SGHNT and CDR2 is YYREEE in the germline V gene (reference sequence). Trimming pared 0 bases from V and 2 bases from J, leaving 11 bases between. CDR3 sequence reads: CASSLARGANYGYTF. Here the CDR3 DNA reads TGTGCCAGCAGCTTGGCCCGGGGAGCGAACTATGGCTACACCTTC.

This clone was seen only a few times. The rearrangement links TRBV7-2 to TRBJ1-6; TRBD1 agrees at 12 bases. The CDR3 is 15 amino acids. Trimming removed 5 bases from V and 7 bases from J; junction bases left unmatched: 3. Germline V lookup: CDR1 SGHTA, CDR2 FQGNSA. The CDR3 nucleotides read TGTGCCAGCAGCCCCGGGACAGGGGGCAATTCACCCCTCCACTTT. This codes for CASSPGTGGNSPLHF.

As DNA, the CDR3 is TGTGCCAGTAGAGATACCGCAGGGCTCTACGAGCAGTACTTC. This sequence encodes CASRDTAGLYEQYF. This chain links TRBV19 with TRBJ2-7, with D maybe TRBD1 (5 bases). This CDR3 region has 14 residues. Germline V lookup: CDR1 LNHDA, CDR2 SQIVND (reference sequence). V dropped 6 bases and J dropped 3 bases, with 15 bases sitting between them.

The rearrangement links TRBV6-1 to TRBJ2-7, with no clear D. The germline gives CDR1 MNHNS, CDR2 SASEGT. This CDR3 region has 14 residues. Trimming took off 2 bases at V and 0 bases at J, with 8 bases between the two ends. CDR3 sequence reads: CASSEMAVSYEQYF. The DNA for the CDR3 is TGTGCCAGCAGTGAAATGGCGGTCTCCTACGAGCAGTACTTC.

V and J are TRBV2 and TRBJ2-1, with a possible D match to TRBD1 (6 bases). The CDR3 extends over 13 amino acids. Trimming removed 7 bases at V and 5 bases at J, with 12 bases between. Per the germline V gene, CDR1 is SNHLY and CDR2 is FYNNEI. CDR3 region: CASTPRGNNEQFF. The CDR3 DNA sequence: TGTGCCAGCACCCCAAGGGGGAACAATGAGCAGTTCTTC.

This clone was seen only once. The chain carries TRBV2 and TRBJ2-1; the match to TRBD2 covers 10 bases. Per the germline V gene, CDR1 is SNHLY and CDR2 is FYNNEI. The CDR3 contains 14 residues. V was pared by 7 bases and J by 7 bases, with 7 bases of the junction left unmatched. CDR3: CASTERGGLNEQFF. The CDR3 nucleotides are TGTGCCAGCACGGAGCGGGGGGGGTTGAATGAGCAGTTCTTC.

This clone was seen once. This chain joins TRBV11-2 and TRBJ2-1; TRBD1 matches 9 bases. The CDR3 loop spans 16 amino acids. V was pared by 6 bases and J by 5 bases, with 11 bases of the junction left unmatched. Germline loops: CDR1 SGHAT, CDR2 FQNNGV. The CDR3 sequence: CASRAFGTGRHNEQFF. As DNA, the CDR3 is TGTGCCAGCAGAGCTTTCGGGACAGGGAGGCACAATGAGCAGTTCTTC.

The CDR3 nucleotides are TGTGCCAGCAGTGAAACCTTAACAGGGTCTCCTGAAGCTTTCTTT. The encoded protein is CASSETLTGSPEAFF. The gene calls are TRBV2 and TRBJ1-1; possible D gene TRBD1, 6 bases. CDR1 and CDR2 from the germline V gene are SNHLY and FYNNEI. V was pared by 2 bases and J by 6 bases, with 16 bases between. The CDR3 spans 15 residues.

This clone was recorded once. J is TRBJ2-2 and V is TRBV7-8; D possibly corresponds to TRBD1 (5 bases). This CDR3 has 14 residues. The germline V and J ends were trimmed by 1 base and 5 bases, with 8 bases remaining between them. From germline, CDR1 is SGHVS and CDR2 FQNEAQ. CDR3 protein: CASSLGQSTGELFF. For the CDR3, the DNA is TGTGCCAGCAGCTTAGGACAGTCTACCGGGGAGCTGTTTTTT.

The table lists this clone with a count of one. V gene TRBV14 combines with J gene TRBJ1-2; D uncertain. The CDR3 has 15 residues. With 4 bases removed from V and 5 bases from J, the gap between germline ends came to 17 bases. CDR1 is SGHDN, CDR2 FVKESK, per germline. The CDR3 nucleotides read TGTGCCAGCAGCCTTACCAATCCCGGAGTATATGGCTACACCTTC. Its translation is CASSLTNPGVYGYTF.

The chain combines TRBV7-8 with TRBJ1-1; 11 bases fit TRBD1. The germline V gene has CDR1 SGHVS and CDR2 FQNEAQ. With 5 bases clipped from V and 5 bases from J, the junction kept 1 base outside the gene matches. The CDR3 covers 13 residues. The CDR3 reads CASSRDRGTEAFF. CDR3 nucleotides: TGTGCCAGCAGCAGGGACAGGGGGACTGAAGCTTTCTTT.

V and J are TRBV6-6 and TRBJ1-4; D may be TRBD1 (6 bases). Trimming took off 7 bases at V and 4 bases at J, with 16 bases between the two ends. CDR1 is MNHNY and CDR2 is SVGAGI in the germline V gene (reference sequence). This CDR3 comprises 15 residues. CDR3 region: CASNRGASGNEKLFF. CDR3 sequence (DNA): TGTGCCAGCAACCGGGGGGCCTCGGGTAATGAAAAACTGTTTTTT.

The table lists this clone with a count of one. The chain uses TRBV18 and TRBJ1-1; D is undetermined. V was cut by 2 bases and J by 1 base, with 8 bases left in between. Per the germline V gene, CDR1 is KGHSH and CDR2 is LQKENI. The length of the CDR3 is 14 residues. The CDR3 loop reads CASSPYQENTEAFF. Written as DNA, the CDR3 is TGTGCCAGCTCACCATACCAGGAGAACACTGAAGCTTTCTTT.

The chain carries TRBV5-4 and TRBJ2-5, with 9 bases identical to TRBD1. The CDR3 is 14 amino acids. With 4 bases clipped from V and 2 bases from J, the junction kept 3 bases outside the gene matches. From germline, CDR1 is SGHNT and CDR2 YYREEE (reference sequence). The CDR3: CASSKGQGQETQYF. DNA of the CDR3: TGTGCCAGCAGCAAAGGACAGGGGCAAGAGACCCAGTACTTC.

The chain recombines TRBV5-1 with TRBJ1-5, with a weak D call TRBD1 (6 bases). The ends were cut back, 4 bases at V and 6 bases at J, with 11 bases in the middle. The CDR3 is 13 residues long. Germline V lookup: CDR1 SGHRS, CDR2 YFSETQ. CDR3 sequence reads: CASSATGSQPQHF. Written as DNA, the CDR3 is TGCGCCAGCAGCGCGACAGGAAGTCAGCCCCAGCATTTT.

The chain is built from TRBV2 and TRBJ2-1; D is undetermined. The germline CDR1 and CDR2 sequences are SNHLY and FYNNEI. Trimming removed 5 bases from V and 3 bases from J, with 5 bases in between. The CDR3 contains 12 residues. CDR3 sequence reads: CASSRDYNEQFF. CDR3 DNA sequence: TGTGCCAGCAGTCGCGACTACAATGAGCAGTTCTTC.

Sample share makes this clone medium-sized. The chain is built from TRBV10-1 and TRBJ2-3; 9 bases agree with TRBD2. CDR1 and CDR2 (germline): WNHNN, SYGVQD (reference sequence). The trim removed 2 bases at V and 3 bases at J, leaving 3 bases unmatched. The CDR3 is 15 residues long. CDR3: CASSETSGRTDTQYF. For the CDR3, the DNA is TGCGCCAGCAGTGAGACTAGCGGGCGGACAGATACGCAGTATTTT.

This chain uses TRBV30 with TRBJ2-7, with TRBD2 matching 12 bases. V shed 3 bases and J 3 bases; nucleotides not matched to a gene: 12. The germline gives CDR1 GTSNPN, CDR2 SVGIG (reference sequence). The CDR3 covers 17 residues. The CDR3 loop is CAWRLELAGGRNYEQYF. DNA of the CDR3: TGTGCCTGGAGACTGGAACTAGCGGGAGGCCGAAACTACGAGCAGTACTTC.

The chain has TRBV30 and TRBJ2-6; the D is unclear. The CDR3 consists of 14 residues. Germline V gives CDR1 GTSNPN, CDR2 SVGIG (reference sequence). The V end was cut by 2 bases, the J end by 0 bases, with 5 bases between. The CDR3 loop reads CAWSLGSGANVLTF. For the CDR3, the DNA is TGTGCCTGGAGTCTAGGCTCTGGGGCCAACGTCCTGACTTTC.

J is TRBJ1-2 and V is TRBV7-9; 9 bases fit TRBD1. The V segment lost 5 bases and the J segment 5 bases; nucleotides outside the gene matches: 9. This CDR3 comprises 15 residues. From germline, CDR1 is SEHNR and CDR2 FQNEAQ (reference sequence). CDR3: CASSGRDRALYGYTF. The CDR3 nucleotides read TGTGCCAGCAGCGGAAGGGACAGGGCTTTGTATGGCTACACCTTC.

This clone was seen once. The chain recombines TRBV5-6 with TRBJ2-4, with D perhaps TRBD2 (5 bases). The V gene lost 4 bases and the J gene lost 0 bases, with 14 bases spanning the gap. CDR1 is SGHDT and CDR2 is YYEEEE in the germline V gene. The CDR3 spans 16 residues. CDR3 protein: CASSPVSGLAKNIQYF. CDR3 in DNA: TGTGCCAGCAGCCCCGTGAGCGGCCTAGCCAAAAACATTCAGTACTTC.

CDR3 nucleotide sequence: TGCGCCAGCAGTGAGAAATCGGGGAAGGATGAGCAGTTCTTC. It codes for CASSEKSGKDEQFF. This rearrangement joins TRBV10-1 to TRBJ2-1, with D perhaps matching TRBD2 (5 bases). The CDR3 is made up of 14 amino acids. Trimming left V 2 bases short and J 8 bases short, with 13 bases between. CDR1 is WNHNN, CDR2 SYGVQD, per germline (reference sequence).

This rearrangement joins TRBV5-1 to TRBJ2-5; 8 nucleotides match TRBD2. With V trimmed by 6 bases and J by 7 bases, 11 bases remained unmatched. CDR3 length equals 14 residues. Germline V gene lookup returns CDR1 SGHRS and CDR2 YFSETQ. CDR3 loop: CASTPGGAGGTQYF. The CDR3 DNA sequence: TGCGCCAGCACGCCCGGGGGGGCCGGAGGGACCCAGTACTTC. Based on the CDR3 plus reference TRBV5-1 and TRBJ2-5, the full variable domain is KAGVTQTPRYLIKTRGQQVTLSCSPISGHRSVSWYQQTPGQGLQFLFEYFSETQRNKGNFPGRFSGRQFSNSRSEMNVSTLELGDSALYLCASTPGGAGGTQYFGPGTRLLVL.

The V gene is TRBV6-5, the J gene TRBJ2-7; D is perhaps TRBD2 (6 bases). This CDR3 contains 13 residues. Germline CDR1 reads MNHEY; CDR2 reads SVGAGI. Trimming took off 2 bases at V and 9 bases at J, with 14 bases between the two ends. CDR3 DNA: TGTGCCAGCAGTTACAGGGGAGGAGGTGGGCAGTACTTC. The encoded protein is CASSYRGGGGQYF.

The rearrangement links TRBV2 to TRBJ2-3, with unresolved D. This CDR3 contains 15 residues. Trimming left V 7 bases short and J 4 bases short, with 18 bases between. The germline V gene encodes CDR1 SNHLY and CDR2 FYNNEI. For the CDR3, the DNA is TGTGCCAGCACTTCGCTGCGGAGTAGATCAGATACGCAGTATTTT. Protein sequence: CASTSLRSRSDTQYF.

This rearrangement joins TRBV4-1 to TRBJ2-3, with 13 bases that match TRBD2. V lost 2 bases, J lost 3 bases, and 8 bases stayed unmatched. This CDR3 region has 18 residues. CDR1 and CDR2 (germline): MGHRA, YSYEKL. In nucleotides, the CDR3 is TGCGCCAGCAGCCAACCGACTAGCGGGGGGCTTTCGACAGATACGCAGTATTTT. Protein: CASSQPTSGGLSTDTQYF.